This section outlines one TCR beta chain sequence together with its context. Its target is not known. This entry comes from a study of blood T cells in healthy people across ages. Regarding the study as a whole: Both higher diversity and more naive CD4+ cells marked long-lived donors when set against aged donors.

The study drew donors from healthy Caucasian individuals in Russia aged about 6 to 95. Then a second PCR, running roughly 7 to 11 cycles, was carried out with a sample-barcoded 5' primer and a J-beta primer mix. From each sample, at least 3 million paired-end reads containing CDR3 were obtained. TCRdb reprocessed the 5' RACE reads via MiXCR and lists one record per CDR3 protein. The data contain about 1.4 million distinct CDR3 sequences, almost 60% of them singletons. Germline V gives CDR1 MGHRA, CDR2 YSYEKL. Trimming removed 0 bases from V and 4 bases from J; junction bases left unmatched: 6. The CDR3 has 15 residues.

The receptor's source is a man younger than 30 in good health. The chain joins TRBV4-1 to TRBJ2-7; 7 bases fit TRBD2. Sequencing input: blood. CDR3 in DNA: TGCGCCAGCAGCCAAGATGGGCGGGGGTGGTACGAGCAGTACTTC. This codes for CASSQDGRGWYEQYF.